A single sample is the source of the 2 T cell receptor beta chains below, sequenced in a study of blood T cell repertoires in COVID-19 (dated by TCRdb to the early 2020s). Receptor libraries were prepared by the immunoSEQ multiplex PCR assay. Here the immuneACCESS table is served through TCRdb, limited to in-frame sequences with V and J called. Missing clones are a known gap in these copies; in checked studies unresolved V genes cover under half, and the rest lacks a known reason. For this sample the table gives a few hundred thousand clones, of which approximately 88% were detected only once. The top ten clones comprise over 9.5% of the sample. The sample was peripheral blood. The receptor source for this set is a woman between 45 and 60 years old with COVID-19, enrolled during active disease.

This clone was detected only once. The gene calls are TRBV3-1 (or the pseudogene TRBV3-2) and TRBJ1-3; no clear D. This CDR3 is built from 16 residues. Germline V gives CDR1 LGHDT, CDR2 YNNKEL (reference sequence). Trimming pared 1 base from V and 4 bases from J, leaving 14 bases between. The CDR3 region is CASSQVYDRLGNTIYF. In nucleotides, the CDR3 is TGTGCCAGCAGCCAAGTATACGACCGACTCGGAAACACCATATATTTT.

This clone was observed a handful of times. This chain joins TRBV25-1 and TRBJ1-2; 9 positions agree with TRBD1. The CDR3 has 16 residues. J gave up 8 bases and V 1 base, and 11 bases lay outside the gene matches. Per the germline V gene, CDR1 is MGHDK and CDR2 is SYGVNS. The chain's CDR3 is CASSESGGQGTKGYTF. In DNA, the CDR3 is TGTGCCAGCAGTGAATCGGGCGGACAGGGGACGAAAGGCTACACCTTC.